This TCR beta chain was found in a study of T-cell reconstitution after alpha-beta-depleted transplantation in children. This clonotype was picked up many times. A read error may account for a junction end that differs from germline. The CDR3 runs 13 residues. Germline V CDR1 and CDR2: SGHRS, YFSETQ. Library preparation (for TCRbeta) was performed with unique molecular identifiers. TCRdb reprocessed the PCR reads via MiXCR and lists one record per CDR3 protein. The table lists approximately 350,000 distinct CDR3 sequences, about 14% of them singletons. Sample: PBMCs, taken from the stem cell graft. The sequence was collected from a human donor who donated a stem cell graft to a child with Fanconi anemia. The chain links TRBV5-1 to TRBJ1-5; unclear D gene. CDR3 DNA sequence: TGTGCCAGCAGCTTAGGGCCTAATCAGCCCCAGCATTTT. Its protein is CASSLGPNQPQHF.